This TCR beta chain is drawn from a study of regulatory T cells in long-lasting Graves disease. Arm-PCR of CDR3 regions and iRepertoire HTBI primers were the basis on which TCR beta libraries were built. TCRdb analysed the multiplex PCR reads with MiXCR anew, one entry per CDR3 protein. The sample includes a few hundred thousand distinct CDR3 sequences, approximately 18% of them seen just once. This CDR3 is built from 15 residues. J was trimmed by 5 bases and V by 5 bases; bases with no gene match: 10. Germline CDR1 SGHNT, CDR2 YYREEE (reference sequence). Time point of the sample: newly diagnosed GD, antithyroid drugs for less than 3 months. RNA isolated from PBMCs was used to make the TCR library. The sample was also reused in another study, on T cells in Graves' hyperthyroidism and ophthalmopathy. That paper adds: TCR CDR3 regions were first amplified by RT-PCR with HTBI primers.

This chain connects TRBV5-4 to TRBJ1-2; TRBD1 matches at 9 bases. The TCR comes from a woman between 25 and 40 years old with Graves disease. The sequences come from peripheral blood mononuclear cells (PBMCs), collected at new diagnosis, from a patient treated with antithyroid drugs. CDR3 nucleotides: TGTGCCAGCAGGAGACTAGGACAGGGGCAGTATGGCTACACCTTC. The encoded protein is CASRRLGQGQYGYTF. Variable domain in full (rest from reference TRBV5-4 and TRBJ1-2): ETGVTQSPTHLIKTRGQQVTLRCSSQSGHNTVSWYQQALGQGPQFIFQYYREEENGRGNFPPRFSGLQFPNYSSELNVNALELDDSALYLCASRRLGQGQYGYTFGSGTRLTVV.